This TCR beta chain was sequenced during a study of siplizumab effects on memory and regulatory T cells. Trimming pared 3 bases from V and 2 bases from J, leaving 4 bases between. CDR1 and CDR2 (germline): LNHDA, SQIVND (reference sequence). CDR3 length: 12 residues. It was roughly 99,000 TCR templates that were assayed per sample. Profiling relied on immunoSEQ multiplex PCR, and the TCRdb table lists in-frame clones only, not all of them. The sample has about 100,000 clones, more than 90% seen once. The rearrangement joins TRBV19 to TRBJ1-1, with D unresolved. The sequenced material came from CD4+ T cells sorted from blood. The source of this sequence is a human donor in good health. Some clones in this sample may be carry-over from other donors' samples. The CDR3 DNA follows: TGTGCCAGTAGTATCCTTAACACTGAAGCTTTCTTT. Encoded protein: CASSILNTEAFF.